These 22 T cell receptor beta chains came from one sample sequenced in a study of cytomegalovirus exposure and HLA in healthy donors. The PCR employed 60 Vbeta primers together with 13 Jbeta primers. Sequencing used immunoSEQ multiplex PCR; TCRdb keeps in-frame clones, though not all of them. Here the sample spans 60,000 or so clones, about four fifths being singletons. The source material was PBMCs. The origin of the receptors is a man in his forties in good health and CMV-seronegative.

The gene calls are TRBV5-5 and TRBJ1-2; the D is unclear. Trimming stripped 4 bases from V and 4 bases from J, with 11 bases between. This CDR3 is built from 13 residues. Germline V gene lookup returns CDR1 SGHKS and CDR2 YYEKEE (reference sequence). CDR3 amino acids: CASSPTNSYGYTF. The CDR3 region has the DNA TGTGCCAGCAGCCCGACAAATAGCTATGGCTACACCTTC. Drawing the rest from reference TRBV5-5 and TRBJ1-2, the complete variable domain is DAGVTQSPTHLIKTRGQQVTLRCSPISGHKSVSWYQQVLGQGPQFIFQYYEKEERGRGNFPDRFSARQFPNYSSELNVNALLLGDSALYLCASSPTNSYGYTFGSGTRLTVV.

This chain links TRBV30 with TRBJ2-2; 10 nucleotides align to TRBD1. The junction had 5 bases not matched to a gene; V was cut back by 0 bases and J by 7 bases. CDR3 length: 15 amino acids. Germline V lookup: CDR1 GTSNPN, CDR2 SVGIG (reference sequence). This CDR3 is CAWSVRQGAGGELFF. DNA for the CDR3: TGTGCCTGGAGTGTACGACAGGGGGCGGGCGGGGAGCTGTTTTTT.

The V and J genes are TRBV27 and TRBJ1-6, with D possibly matching TRBD1 (5 bases). Trimming removed 6 bases at V and 0 bases at J, with 12 bases between. The CDR3 extends over 16 amino acids. In germline, CDR1 is MNHEY, CDR2 SMNVEV (reference sequence). CDR3 sequence reads: CASRIGATSYNSPLHF. CDR3 DNA sequence: TGTGCCAGCAGAATTGGGGCCACCTCCTATAATTCACCCCTCCACTTT.

This chain links TRBV6-1 with TRBJ2-1; 7 positions match TRBD1. The ends lost 10 bases at V and 2 bases at J; junction bases unmatched: 5. The CDR3 length is 13 residues. CDR1 MNHNS and CDR2 SASEGT come from the germline V gene. The CDR3 sequence is CATRTGAYNEQFF. The CDR3 nucleotides are TGTGCCACCCGGACAGGAGCCTACAATGAGCAGTTCTTC.

The V and J genes are TRBV12-5 and TRBJ1-5, with TRBD1 as a possible D gene (6 bases). The CDR3 runs 13 residues. V dropped 3 bases and J dropped 7 bases, with 10 bases sitting between them. The V gene's germline CDR1 is LGHNT and CDR2 FRNRAP. DNA of the CDR3: TGTGCTAGTGGTTTTGGGGGCTGGCAGCCCCAGCATTTT. It translates to CASGFGGWQPQHF.

This clone was picked up a small number of times. The V call is TRBV9, the J call TRBJ1-3; tentatively, D is TRBD1 (6 bases). V shed 4 bases and J shed 2 bases, with 10 bases lying between them. There are 14 residues in the CDR3. Germline CDR1 reads SGDLS; CDR2 reads YYNGEE. CDR3 in amino acids: CASSPRTAGNTIYF. In nucleotides, the CDR3 is TGTGCCAGCAGCCCCCGGACAGCTGGAAACACCATATATTTT.

This chain joins TRBV18 and TRBJ1-2, with a weak D call TRBD1 (5 bases). The CDR3 extends over 13 amino acids. Germline V gene lookup returns CDR1 KGHSH and CDR2 LQKENI. Deletions cut 6 bases from V and 2 bases from J, with 10 bases between. The CDR3 sequence is CASSPTENYGYTF. The DNA of the CDR3 is TGTGCCAGCTCGCCGACAGAGAACTATGGCTACACCTTC.

With regard to this clone: Other DNA sequences in the same sample also yield this CDR3. The V and J genes are TRBV7-9 and TRBJ2-5, with 9 positions matching TRBD2. V was pared by 5 bases and J by 4 bases, with 2 bases of the junction left unmatched. This CDR3 has 13 residues. Per germline, CDR1 SEHNR and CDR2 FQNEAQ (reference sequence). The CDR3 DNA reads TGTGCCAGCAGCCAGGGACTAGCAGAGACCCAGTACTTC. Translating it yields CASSQGLAETQYF. The full variable domain, its missing parts supplied by reference TRBV7-9 and TRBJ2-5, is DTGVSQNPRHKITKRGQNVTFRCDPISEHNRLYWYRQTLGQGPEFLTYFQNEAQLEKSRLLSDRFSAERPKGSFSTLEIQRTEQGDSAMYLCASSQGLAETQYFGPGTRLLVL.

The chain recombines TRBV7-8 with TRBJ1-1, with TRBD1 matching 11 bases. CDR1 and CDR2 from the germline V gene are SGHVS and FQNEAQ. The CDR3 totals 19 residues. V lost 4 bases to trimming and J lost 7 bases; unmatched junction nucleotides: 20. CDR3 nucleotides: TGTGCCAGCAGCTATACCCGGGGACAGGGGGTCGAAGGGGGACGTGAAGCTTTCTTT. Amino acids: CASSYTRGQGVEGGREAFF.

V gene TRBV13 combines with J gene TRBJ2-2, with a possible D match to TRBD1 (6 bases). CDR3 length equals 15 residues. CDR1 and CDR2 from the germline V gene are PRHDT and FYEKMQ (reference sequence). V lost 3 bases and J 5 bases, leaving 13 bases between the germline ends. CDR3 in amino acids: CASSFGGRGTGELFF. The CDR3 DNA is TGTGCCAGCAGCTTTGGGGGCCGCGGGACCGGGGAGCTGTTTTTT.

J is TRBJ1-5 and V is TRBV6-1; a possible D gene is TRBD1 (6 bases). Looked up from germline, CDR1 is MNHNS and CDR2 is SASEGT. This CDR3 region has 14 residues. The V end lost 7 bases, the J end lost 0 bases, and 10 bases lay between the germline ends. This CDR3 reads CASIQGHSNQPQHF. The CDR3 DNA reads as TGTGCCAGCATACAGGGCCATAGCAATCAGCCCCAGCATTTT.

The rearrangement uses TRBV11-2 and TRBJ1-6, with D uncertain. Trimming stripped 2 bases from V and 0 bases from J, with 11 bases between. The CDR3 spans 17 residues. Per the germline V gene, CDR1 is SGHAT and CDR2 is FQNNGV. In nucleotides, the CDR3 is TGTGCCAGCAGCTTATTTTCAGGCAGCTCCTATAATTCACCCCTCCACTTT. Amino acid sequence: CASSLFSGSSYNSPLHF. The full variable domain, with the rest looked up from reference TRBV11-2 and TRBJ1-6, is EAGVAQSPRYKIIEKRQSVAFWCNPISGHATLYWYQQILGQGPKLLIQFQNNGVVDDSQLPKDRFSAERLKGVDSTLKIQPAKLEDSAVYLCASSLFSGSSYNSPLHFGNGTRLTVT.

The V gene is TRBV12-5, the J gene TRBJ1-1; 10 bases map to TRBD1. This CDR3 comprises 17 residues. Trimming at V came to 2 bases and at J to 8 bases, leaving 14 bases not matched to a gene. The V gene's germline CDR1 is LGHNT and CDR2 FRNRAP. The CDR3 region has the DNA TGTGCTAGTGGTTTGCCCCTGGTTGGGACAGGGGTTGCGGAAGCTTTCTTT. This sequence encodes CASGLPLVGTGVAEAFF.

The chain combines TRBV7-6 with TRBJ1-1, with unresolved D. Deletions cut 2 bases from V and 4 bases from J, with 11 bases between. CDR3 size: 14 residues. Looked up from germline, CDR1 is SGHVS and CDR2 is FNYEAQ. The CDR3 region has the DNA TGTGCCAGCAGCTTACGGAGAATCGGCACTGAAGCTTTCTTT. Its protein is CASSLRRIGTEAFF.

CDR3 loop: CAWSKPNHRLANYGYTF. The CDR3 bases are TGTGCCTGGAGTAAACCAAACCACAGGTTAGCTAACTATGGCTACACCTTC. V gene TRBV30 combines with J gene TRBJ1-2; D might be TRBD1 (5 bases). CDR1 GTSNPN and CDR2 SVGIG come from the germline V gene (reference sequence). Trimming took 2 bases from V and 0 from J, leaving 19 bases between them. The CDR3 extends over 17 amino acids.

The chain carries TRBV2 and TRBJ1-2; D remains unclear. This CDR3 is 11 amino acids long. V gave up 8 bases and J gave up 8 bases, with 12 bases separating them. Germline loops: CDR1 SNHLY, CDR2 FYNNEI. In DNA, the CDR3 is TGTGCCAGCTACAGTATTTCGGGCTACACCTTC. Its protein product is CASYSISGYTF.

The chain joins TRBV5-8 to TRBJ1-2, with D tentatively TRBD1 (5 bases). Germline V gene lookup returns CDR1 SGHTS and CDR2 YDEGEE. With 1 base removed from V and 2 bases from J, the gap between germline ends came to 12 bases. This CDR3 contains 15 residues. This chain's CDR3 is CASSLRQPPNYGYTF. The DNA for the CDR3 is TGTGCCAGCAGCTTGAGACAGCCGCCCAACTATGGCTACACCTTC.

In DNA form, the CDR3 reads TGTGCCAGCAGCCCAGGAGGACCCTACGAGCAGTACTTC. It codes for CASSPGGPYEQYF. This chain uses TRBV11-3 with TRBJ2-7; TRBD2 is a possible D gene (5 bases). V was shortened by 5 bases and J by 2 bases, with 10 bases between the two germline ends. This CDR3 contains 13 residues. CDR1 is SGHNT and CDR2 is YENEEA in the germline V gene. The entire variable domain, with the rest obtained from reference TRBV11-3 and TRBJ2-7, is as follows: EAGVVQSPRYKIIEKKQPVAFWCNPISGHNTLYWYLQNLGQGPELLIRYENEEAVDDSQLPKDRFSAERLKGVDSTLKIQPAELGDSAVYLCASSPGGPYEQYFGPGTRLTVT.

V usage is TRBV27 and J usage is TRBJ2-1; 9 nucleotides align to TRBD1. Germline trimming cut 5 bases from V and 5 bases from J; bases unmatched to any gene: 7. The CDR3 has 15 amino acids. Germline V lookup: CDR1 MNHEY, CDR2 SMNVEV (reference sequence). The CDR3 DNA is TGTGCCAGCAGTACCTACAGGGGGCTTAACAATGAGCAGTTCTTC. It yields the protein CASSTYRGLNNEQFF.

In DNA form, the CDR3 reads TGTGCCATCAGTGTGCAGCGCGCCCTCGGAGCTGATAATTCACCCCTCCACTTT. Amino acids: CAISVQRALGADNSPLHF. The genes are TRBV10-3 and TRBJ1-6; D is undetermined. The CDR3 extends over 18 amino acids. The V gene's germline CDR1 is ENHRY and CDR2 SYGVKD. Between the trimmed V and J ends, which lost 4 bases and 5 bases, there was a span of 21 bases.

This clone was detected a few times. V is TRBV7-9 and J is TRBJ2-1, with D unclear. Germline loops: CDR1 SEHNR, CDR2 FQNEAQ (reference sequence). V was pared by 1 base and J by 7 bases, with 11 bases between. The CDR3 loop spans 14 amino acids. Written as DNA, the CDR3 is TGTGCCAGCAGCTTAGATTCCCAAGAGAATGAGCAGTTCTTC. Translation gives CASSLDSQENEQFF. Filled out from reference TRBV7-9 and TRBJ2-1, the complete variable domain reads DTGVSQNPRHKITKRGQNVTFRCDPISEHNRLYWYRQTLGQGPEFLTYFQNEAQLEKSRLLSDRFSAERPKGSFSTLEIQRTEQGDSAMYLCASSLDSQENEQFFGPGTRLTVL.

J is TRBJ1-1 and V is TRBV5-6; 7 bases are shared with TRBD1. CDR3 length: 14 residues. Losses at the gene ends were 4 bases for V and 2 bases for J; bases not matched to a gene: 5. Per germline, CDR1 SGHDT and CDR2 YYEEEE. CDR3 nucleotides: TGTGCCAGCAGCATATACAGGGGAAACACTGAAGCTTTCTTT. The encoded protein is CASSIYRGNTEAFF.